The 14 T cell receptor beta chains below all came from one sample that was sequenced in a study of CD4+ T cells in melanoma. Produced via immunoSEQ multiplex PCR; TCRdb's table is partial and in-frame only. The sample has roughly 60,000 clones; over 60% are singletons. The sample consisted of tumor tissue. The receptor set was obtained from a human donor with melanoma.

The V gene is TRBV6-6, the J gene TRBJ2-7; 12 positions agree with TRBD2. V trimming: 6 bases; J trimming: 3 bases; junction bases outside the gene matches: 6. Per the germline V gene, CDR1 is MNHNY and CDR2 is SVGAGI (reference sequence). The CDR3 contains 15 residues. The CDR3 sequence is CASRQQTSGGYEQYF. Here the CDR3 DNA reads TGTGCCAGCAGGCAACAGACTAGCGGGGGCTACGAGCAGTACTTC.

This clone came up many times. The genes are TRBV9 and TRBJ2-2; possibly TRBD1 or TRBD2 for D (6 bases each). Germline CDR1 is SGDLS and CDR2 is YYNGEE. The V end was cut by 6 bases, the J end by 7 bases, with 13 bases between. The CDR3 contains 13 residues. This CDR3 is CASTGGGVGELFF. The CDR3 region has the DNA TGTGCCAGCACAGGAGGGGGAGTCGGGGAGCTGTTTTTT.

The chain joins TRBV28 to TRBJ1-4; 8 positions match TRBD1. This CDR3 is 16 amino acids long. The trim removed 3 bases at V and 4 bases at J, leaving 7 bases unmatched. The germline gives CDR1 MDHEN, CDR2 SYDVKM. The CDR3 here is CASSFRQGSFNEKLFF. Here the CDR3 DNA reads TGTGCCAGCAGTTTCCGACAGGGGAGTTTTAATGAAAAACTGTTTTTT.

The chain couples TRBV27 to TRBJ2-7, with 10 bases lining up with TRBD1. The trim removed 2 bases at V and 6 bases at J, leaving 4 bases unmatched. The CDR3 spans 14 residues. Germline lookup yields CDR1 MNHEY and CDR2 SMNVEV (reference sequence). In DNA form, the CDR3 reads TGTGCCAGCAGTTTAGAGGACAGGGGGGGCGAGCAGTACTTC. Amino acid sequence: CASSLEDRGGEQYF.

The chain recombines TRBV6-5 with TRBJ1-2, with TRBD1 identical over 10 bases. This CDR3 has 15 amino acids. Germline values: CDR1 MNHEY, CDR2 SVGAGI. V shed 2 bases, J shed 3 bases, and the junction held 3 bases outside the gene matches. Written as DNA, the CDR3 is TGTGCCAGCAGTTACATGACAGGGGGCGACTATGGCTACACCTTC. Its translation is CASSYMTGGDYGYTF.

The genes are TRBV18 and TRBJ1-2; 8 bases align to TRBD1. After removal of 0 bases from V and 8 bases from J, the junction contained 5 bases not matched to a gene. CDR1 KGHSH and CDR2 LQKENI come from the germline V gene. This CDR3 has 14 amino acids. The CDR3 region is CASSPPQGANGYTF. The CDR3 nucleotides are TGTGCCAGCTCACCACCGCAGGGGGCGAACGGCTACACCTTC.

This clone was picked up many times. This chain joins TRBV4-1 and TRBJ1-1; D not resolved. The CDR3 has 16 amino acids. The germline gives CDR1 MGHRA, CDR2 YSYEKL. Between the trimmed V and J ends, which lost 1 base and 0 bases, there was a span of 12 bases. The CDR3 DNA reads as TGCGCCAGCAGCCAAGCGGCGCAGTATTTGAACACTGAAGCTTTCTTT. Its translation is CASSQAAQYLNTEAFF.

The chain has TRBV6-5 and TRBJ2-1; maybe TRBD1 (6 bases). Looked up from germline, CDR1 is MNHEY and CDR2 is SVGAGI. The CDR3 consists of 14 residues. V was cut by 4 bases and J by 4 bases, with 11 bases left in between. The CDR3 nucleotides read TGTGCCAGCAGTTTGCTGGGGGCTTACAATGAGCAGTTCTTC. Amino acids: CASSLLGAYNEQFF.

V gene TRBV2 combines with J gene TRBJ2-7; TRBD1 might be the D (6 bases). Germline V gene data show CDR1 as SNHLY and CDR2 as FYNNEI. This CDR3 is 14 amino acids long. The germline V and J ends were trimmed by 7 bases and 3 bases, with 16 bases remaining between them. The chain's CDR3 is CASIGTGSNYEQYF. The CDR3 region has the DNA TGTGCCAGCATCGGCACAGGGTCGAACTACGAGCAGTACTTC.

The rearrangement links TRBV10-3 to TRBJ2-3; a weak D match, TRBD2 (7 bases). The germline V gene encodes CDR1 ENHRY and CDR2 SYGVKD. This CDR3 comprises 15 residues. Trimming stripped 2 bases from V and 2 bases from J, with 11 bases between. This chain's CDR3 is CAISEPGGNTDTQYF. In nucleotides, the CDR3 is TGTGCCATCAGTGAGCCGGGGGGCAACACAGATACGCAGTATTTT.

The chain joins TRBV18 to TRBJ2-7, with D hard to call. CDR1 KGHSH and CDR2 LQKENI come from the germline V gene. V lost 0 bases and J 2 bases, leaving 5 bases between the germline ends. This CDR3 comprises 13 residues. The chain's CDR3 is CASSPPDTYEQYF. For the CDR3, the DNA is TGTGCCAGCTCACCACCGGATACCTACGAGCAGTACTTC.

The chain links TRBV27 to TRBJ1-4; D unclear. The CDR3 is 14 residues long. The V end lost 6 bases, the J end lost 8 bases, and 16 bases lay between the germline ends. The V gene's germline CDR1 is MNHEY and CDR2 SMNVEV (reference sequence). Here the CDR3 DNA reads TGTGCCAGCAGACTACACGCTCCGGGGGAAAAACTGTTTTTT. Translating gives CASRLHAPGEKLFF.

The chain joins TRBV7-3 to TRBJ2-1, with 8 bases that match TRBD1. J lost 7 bases, V lost 1 base, and 15 bases had no gene match. The CDR3 has 18 amino acids. In germline, CDR1 is SGHTA, CDR2 FQGTGA. DNA for the CDR3: TGTGCCAGCAGCTTAAACATAAGGGGAGGACAGGGAGAAAATGAGCAGTTCTTC. Translated: CASSLNIRGGQGENEQFF.

The CDR3 is CAWSVLWDGSYEQYF. In nucleotides, the CDR3 is TGTGCCTGGAGTGTACTCTGGGACGGTTCCTACGAGCAGTACTTC. This sequence joins TRBV30 and TRBJ2-7, with D possibly called TRBD1 or TRBD2 (5 bases each). There are 15 residues in the CDR3. V was clipped by 0 bases and J by 1 base, with 13 bases between them. Germline assignment: CDR1 GTSNPN and CDR2 SVGIG (reference sequence).